Below are 14 T cell receptor beta chains sequenced from a single sample in a study of T cells after yellow fever vaccination. TCRdb called the 5' RACE reads again in MiXCR, with one record for every CDR3 protein. The table lists a few hundred thousand distinct CDR3 sequences, about a sixth of them singletons. The sequenced sample was PBMCs, obtained less than 6 days after the first yellow fever vaccination. These receptors were taken from a man between 18 and 35 years old who received the YFV17D yellow fever vaccine.

In this sample, this clonotype turned up many times. The rearrangement links TRBV20-1 to TRBJ2-5; possibly TRBD1 for D (6 bases). The CDR3 consists of 13 residues. CDR1 is DFQATT, CDR2 SNEGSKA, per germline (reference sequence). V lost 6 bases and J 2 bases, leaving 13 bases between the germline ends. The CDR3 nucleotides read TGCAGTGCCCCTGGGCAGGGGCAAGAGACCCAGTACTTC. Translated, it gives CSAPGQGQETQYF.

The chain recombines TRBV28 with TRBJ2-7, with D perhaps matching TRBD1 (5 bases). Trimming removed 2 bases from V and 4 bases from J, with 9 bases in between. The V gene's germline CDR1 is MDHEN and CDR2 SYDVKM. The CDR3 runs to 13 residues. The CDR3 DNA sequence: TGTGCCAGCAGTTTAGTATCAGGGTACGAGCAGTACGTC. Translating it yields CASSLVSGYEQYV.

This clonotype was picked up a small number of times. The CDR3 region is CASSLPSTNEQYF. Here the CDR3 DNA reads TGTGCCAGCAGCTTGCCTAGTACGAACGAGCAGTACTTC. The J gene is TRBJ2-7, the V gene TRBV5-5; D uncertain. With 1 base removed from V and 5 bases from J, the gap between germline ends came to 10 bases. Germline V gene sequence: CDR1 SGHKS, CDR2 YYEKEE (reference sequence). The length of the CDR3 is 13 residues.

The sample holds a few counts of this clonotype. CDR3 nucleotide sequence: TGTGCCAGCAGCACAACAGGGCCCTATCAGCCCCAGCATTTT. The encoded protein is CASSTTGPYQPQHF. This chain connects TRBV7-2 to TRBJ1-5; TRBD1 might be the D (6 bases). The CDR3 length is 14 residues. CDR1 SGHTA and CDR2 FQGNSA come from the germline V gene. The V end was cut by 5 bases, the J end by 5 bases, with 13 bases between.

This clonotype was recorded many times. V is TRBV12-3 or TRBV12-4 and J is TRBJ1-2; a weak D match, TRBD1 (6 bases). The CDR3 is 15 residues long. The V gene lost 5 bases and the J gene lost 7 bases, with 20 bases spanning the gap. For the CDR3, the DNA is TGTGCCAGCAGTCTTTCTGTAGGGGGGATTTCTGGCTACACCTTC. It encodes CASSLSVGGISGYTF.

V and J are TRBV5-1 and TRBJ2-1, with 7 bases fitting TRBD1. This CDR3 contains 15 residues. Germline V gives CDR1 SGHRS, CDR2 YFSETQ. V was clipped by 1 base and J by 5 bases; unmatched bases: 6. The DNA for the CDR3 is TGCGCCAGCAGCTTGTACGGGACAGTCAACAATGAGCAGTTCTTC. This encodes CASSLYGTVNNEQFF.

The chain uses TRBV7-2 and TRBJ2-5, with 9 bases that match TRBD1. Germline V gene sequence: CDR1 SGHTA, CDR2 FQGNSA. J gave up 3 bases and V 5 bases, and 7 bases lay outside the gene matches. This CDR3 is 15 amino acids long. As DNA, the CDR3 is TGTGCCAGCAGCATCGAAGGGACAGGGAAAGAGACCCAGTACTTC. This codes for CASSIEGTGKETQYF. Drawing the rest from reference TRBV7-2 and TRBJ2-5, the complete variable domain is GAGVSQSPSNKVTEKGKDVELRCDPISGHTALYWYRQSLGQGLEFLIYFQGNSAPDKSGLPSDRFSAERTGGSVSTLTIQRTQQEDSAVYLCASSIEGTGKETQYFGPGTRLLVL.

This sequence joins TRBV20-1 and TRBJ2-1, with TRBD2 identical over 10 bases. CDR3 length: 16 amino acids. Germline assignment: CDR1 DFQATT and CDR2 SNEGSKA (reference sequence). V lost 0 bases and J lost 6; bases outside the gene matches: 8. The CDR3 is CSARDSASGGSNEQFF. In nucleotides, the CDR3 is TGCAGTGCTAGAGATTCGGCTAGCGGGGGAAGCAATGAGCAGTTCTTC.

The chain uses TRBV12-5 and TRBJ2-1, with 10 bases identical to TRBD2. This CDR3 region has 17 residues. Trimming at V came to 7 bases and at J to 5 bases, leaving 14 bases not matched to a gene. CDR1 and CDR2 (germline): LGHNT, FRNRAP. The CDR3 coding sequence is TGTGCTAGTGCCACTCTGTTAGGTAGCGGGGGGCACAATGAGCAGTTCTTC. Translation gives CASATLLGSGGHNEQFF.

This clonotype was detected a few times. V is TRBV20-1 and J is TRBJ1-2; D gene unclear. Germline V lookup: CDR1 DFQATT, CDR2 SNEGSKA (reference sequence). The CDR3 totals 11 residues. Trimming took off 5 bases at V and 5 bases at J, with 9 bases between the two ends. CDR3 in amino acids: CSAEQQYGYTF. As DNA, the CDR3 is TGCAGTGCTGAACAACAATATGGCTACACCTTC.

This chain joins TRBV4-1 and TRBJ2-6; perhaps TRBD1 as D (6 bases). The CDR3 length is 17 residues. Germline V gene lookup returns CDR1 MGHRA and CDR2 YSYEKL. V lost 0 bases and J 1 base, leaving 10 bases between the germline ends. CDR3 sequence reads: CASSQEGAFSGANVLTF. The CDR3 DNA reads as TGCGCCAGCAGCCAAGAGGGGGCTTTTTCTGGGGCCAACGTCCTGACTTTC.

The chain employs TRBV4-3 and TRBJ2-1, with D unclear. V lost 0 bases, J lost 1 base, and 10 bases lay in between. The CDR3 extends over 16 amino acids. Germline-derived CDR1 and CDR2 are LGHNA and YSLEER. CDR3 loop: CASSQEVFWSYNEQFF. Written as DNA, the CDR3 is TGCGCCAGCAGCCAAGAAGTCTTCTGGTCCTACAATGAGCAGTTCTTC.

The V gene is TRBV20-1, the J gene TRBJ2-1; 9 nucleotides align to TRBD2. Germline lookup yields CDR1 DFQATT and CDR2 SNEGSKA (reference sequence). The CDR3 has 15 residues. The V gene end was trimmed by 3 bases and the J gene end by 0 bases; junction bases not matched to a gene: 3. In DNA, the CDR3 is TGCAGTGCTAGGAGAGCGGGGGGCTCCTACAATGAGCAGTTCTTC. Its translation is CSARRAGGSYNEQFF.

The chain uses TRBV7-9 and TRBJ2-7, with TRBD1 as a possible D gene (5 bases). Germline values: CDR1 SEHNR, CDR2 FQNEAQ (reference sequence). The CDR3 spans 13 residues. Trimming removed 5 bases at V and 6 bases at J, with 14 bases between. The CDR3 loop is CASSPGQGREQYF. The DNA for the CDR3 is TGTGCCAGCAGCCCTGGGCAGGGCCGCGAGCAGTACTTC.